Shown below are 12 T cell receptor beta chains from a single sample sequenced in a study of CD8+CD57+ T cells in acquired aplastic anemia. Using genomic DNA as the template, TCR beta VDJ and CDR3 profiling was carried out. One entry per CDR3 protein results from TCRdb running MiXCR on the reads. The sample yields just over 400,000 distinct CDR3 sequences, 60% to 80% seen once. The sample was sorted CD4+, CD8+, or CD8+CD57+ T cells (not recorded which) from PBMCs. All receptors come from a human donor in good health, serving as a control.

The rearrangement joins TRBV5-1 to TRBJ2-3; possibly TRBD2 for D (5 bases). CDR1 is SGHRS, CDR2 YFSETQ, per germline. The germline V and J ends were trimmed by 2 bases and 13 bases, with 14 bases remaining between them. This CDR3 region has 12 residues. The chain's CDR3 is CASSFDGLNKYF. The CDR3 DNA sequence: TGCGCCAGCAGCTTCGATGGACTGAACAAGTATTTT. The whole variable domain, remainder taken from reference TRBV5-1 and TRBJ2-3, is KAGVTQTPRYLIKTRGQQVTLSCSPISGHRSVSWYQQTPGQGLQFLFEYFSETQRNKGNFPGRFSGRQFSNSRSEMNVSTLELGDSALYLCASSFDGLNKYFGPGTRLTVL.

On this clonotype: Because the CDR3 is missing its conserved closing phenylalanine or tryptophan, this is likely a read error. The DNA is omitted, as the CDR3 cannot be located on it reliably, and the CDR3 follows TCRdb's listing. CDR3 amino acids: CASSPGTFSADTQ. The chain is built from TRBV7-2 and TRBJ1-2; the table's D call of TRBD1 was not tested on the DNA. Including both end residues, the CDR3 is 13 amino acids long. Germline lookup yields CDR1 SGHTA and CDR2 FQGNSA.

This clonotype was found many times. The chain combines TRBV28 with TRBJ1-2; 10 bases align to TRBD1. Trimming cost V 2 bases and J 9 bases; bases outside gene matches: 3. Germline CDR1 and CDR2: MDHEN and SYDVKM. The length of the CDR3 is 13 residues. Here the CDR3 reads CASSLVGQGRYTF. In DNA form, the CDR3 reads TGTGCCAGCAGTTTAGTGGGACAGGGGCGCTACACCTTC.

CDR3 loop: CASSQDGSSYNEQFF. Written as DNA, the CDR3 is TGTGCCAGCAGCCAAGACGGTTCCTCCTACAATGAGCAGTTCTTC. The genes are TRBV3-1 and TRBJ2-1; D is unclear. The CDR3 is 15 residues long. Germline V gives CDR1 LGHDT, CDR2 YNNKEL (reference sequence). V was clipped by 0 bases and J by 0 bases, with 6 bases between them.

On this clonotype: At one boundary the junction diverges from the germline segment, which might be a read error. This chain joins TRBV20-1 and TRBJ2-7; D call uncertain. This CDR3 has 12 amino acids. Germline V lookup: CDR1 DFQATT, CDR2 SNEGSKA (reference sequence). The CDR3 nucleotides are TGCAGTGCTGGAGATTATACAGAAGCACAGTACTTC. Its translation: CSAGDYTEAQYF.

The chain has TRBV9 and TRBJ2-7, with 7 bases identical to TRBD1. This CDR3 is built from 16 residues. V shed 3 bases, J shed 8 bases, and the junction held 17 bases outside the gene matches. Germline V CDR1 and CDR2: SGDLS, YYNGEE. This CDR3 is CASSEGQVREEPQQYF. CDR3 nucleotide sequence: TGTGCCAGCAGCGAAGGACAGGTCAGGGAAGAACCCCAGCAGTACTTC.

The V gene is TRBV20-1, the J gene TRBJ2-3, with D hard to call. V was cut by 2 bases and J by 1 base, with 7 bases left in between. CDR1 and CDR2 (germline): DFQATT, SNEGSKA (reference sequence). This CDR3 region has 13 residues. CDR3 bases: TGCAGTGCTAGACCTATTGGCACAGATACGCAGTATTTT. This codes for CSARPIGTDTQYF.

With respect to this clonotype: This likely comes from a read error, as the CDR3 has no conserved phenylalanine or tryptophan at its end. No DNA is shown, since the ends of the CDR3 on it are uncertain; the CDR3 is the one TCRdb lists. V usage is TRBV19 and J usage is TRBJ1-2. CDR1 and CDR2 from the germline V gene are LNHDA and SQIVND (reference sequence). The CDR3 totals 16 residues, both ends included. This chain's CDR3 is CASSIGGRQRWTFGSV.

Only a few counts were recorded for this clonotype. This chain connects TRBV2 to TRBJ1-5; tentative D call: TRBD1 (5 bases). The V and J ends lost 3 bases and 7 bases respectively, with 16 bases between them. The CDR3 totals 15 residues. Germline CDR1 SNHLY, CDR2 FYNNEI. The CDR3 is CASSDPARAIQPQHF. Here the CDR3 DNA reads TGTGCCAGCAGTGATCCGGCCAGGGCGATACAGCCCCAGCATTTT.

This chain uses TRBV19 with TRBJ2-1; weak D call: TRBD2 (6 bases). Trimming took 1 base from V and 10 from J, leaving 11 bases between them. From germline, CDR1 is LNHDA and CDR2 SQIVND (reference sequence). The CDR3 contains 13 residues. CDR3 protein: CASSIVGGAEQFF. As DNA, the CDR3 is TGTGCCAGTAGTATAGTAGGCGGGGCCGAGCAGTTCTTC.

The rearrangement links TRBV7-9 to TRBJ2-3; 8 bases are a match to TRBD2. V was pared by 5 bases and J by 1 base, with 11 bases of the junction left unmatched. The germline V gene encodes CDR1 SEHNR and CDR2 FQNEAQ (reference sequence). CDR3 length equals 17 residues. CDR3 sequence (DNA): TGTGCCAGCAGCGCCTTTTCCTGGCGGGGGGGCACAGATACGCAGTATTTT. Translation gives CASSAFSWRGGTDTQYF.

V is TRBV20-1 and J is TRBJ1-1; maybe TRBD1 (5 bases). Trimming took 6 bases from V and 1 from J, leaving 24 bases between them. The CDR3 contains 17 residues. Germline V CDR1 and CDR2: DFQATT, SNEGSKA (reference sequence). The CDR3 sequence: CSAGDSVWSSRNTEAFF. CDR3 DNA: TGCAGTGCCGGAGACAGCGTTTGGTCGAGCAGGAACACTGAAGCTTTCTTT.